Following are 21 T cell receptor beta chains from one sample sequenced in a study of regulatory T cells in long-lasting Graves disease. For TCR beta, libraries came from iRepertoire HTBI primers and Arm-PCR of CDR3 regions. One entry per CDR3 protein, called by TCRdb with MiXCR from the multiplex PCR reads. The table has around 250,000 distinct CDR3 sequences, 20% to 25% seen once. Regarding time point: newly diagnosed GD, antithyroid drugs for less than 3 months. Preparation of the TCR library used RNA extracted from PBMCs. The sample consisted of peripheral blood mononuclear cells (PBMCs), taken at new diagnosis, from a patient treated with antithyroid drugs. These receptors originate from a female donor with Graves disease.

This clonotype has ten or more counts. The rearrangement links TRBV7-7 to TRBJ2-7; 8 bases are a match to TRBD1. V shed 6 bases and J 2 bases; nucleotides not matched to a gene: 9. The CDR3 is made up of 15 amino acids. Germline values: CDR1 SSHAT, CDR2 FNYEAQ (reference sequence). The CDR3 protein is CASSVGGTGTYEQYF. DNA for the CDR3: TGTGCCAGCAGTGTTGGAGGGACAGGAACCTACGAGCAGTACTTC.

The CDR3 here is CAISPLSESPLHF. The CDR3 DNA reads as TGTGCCATCAGTCCCCTTTCCGAATCACCCCTCCACTTT. The chain carries TRBV10-3 and TRBJ1-6; no definite D call. CDR3 length: 13 amino acids. The V and J ends lost 5 bases and 10 bases respectively, with 12 bases between them. Looked up from germline, CDR1 is ENHRY and CDR2 is SYGVKD.

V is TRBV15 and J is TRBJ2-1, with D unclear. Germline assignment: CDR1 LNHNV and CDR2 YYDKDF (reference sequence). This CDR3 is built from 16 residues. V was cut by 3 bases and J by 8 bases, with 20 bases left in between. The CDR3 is CATSRSTGPFVDEQFF. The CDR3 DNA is TGTGCCACCAGCAGGTCTACCGGGCCTTTTGTAGATGAGCAGTTCTTC.

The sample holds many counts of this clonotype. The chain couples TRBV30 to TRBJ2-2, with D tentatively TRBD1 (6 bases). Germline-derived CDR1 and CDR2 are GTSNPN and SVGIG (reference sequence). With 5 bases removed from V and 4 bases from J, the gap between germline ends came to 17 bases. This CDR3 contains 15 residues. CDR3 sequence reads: CAWHPGQGITGELFF. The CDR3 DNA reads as TGTGCCTGGCATCCGGGACAAGGGATCACCGGGGAGCTGTTTTTT.

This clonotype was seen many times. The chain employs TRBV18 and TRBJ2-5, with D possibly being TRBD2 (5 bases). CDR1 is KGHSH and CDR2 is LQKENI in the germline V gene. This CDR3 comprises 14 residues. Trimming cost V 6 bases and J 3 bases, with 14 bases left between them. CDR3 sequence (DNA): TGTGCCAGCTCCCCCCGGGCCGGGGAAGAGACCCAGTACTTC. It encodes CASSPRAGEETQYF.

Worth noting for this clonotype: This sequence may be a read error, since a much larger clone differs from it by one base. The CDR3 nucleotides are TGTGCCAGCAGCGGAGCTAGCGGGGGGGCAGCTCCAGATACGCAGTATTTT. As protein: CASSGASGGAAPDTQYF. This chain connects TRBV9 to TRBJ2-3, with TRBD2 matching over 12 bases. The ends lost 3 bases at V and 4 bases at J; junction bases unmatched: 9. Germline values: CDR1 SGDLS, CDR2 YYNGEE. This CDR3 contains 17 residues.

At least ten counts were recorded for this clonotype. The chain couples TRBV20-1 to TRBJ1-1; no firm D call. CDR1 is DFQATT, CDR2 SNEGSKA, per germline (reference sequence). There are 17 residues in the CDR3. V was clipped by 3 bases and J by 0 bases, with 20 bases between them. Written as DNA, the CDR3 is TGCAGTGCTAGTGATGAAGGAGGCTACACCGTGAACACTGAAGCTTTCTTT. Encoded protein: CSASDEGGYTVNTEAFF.

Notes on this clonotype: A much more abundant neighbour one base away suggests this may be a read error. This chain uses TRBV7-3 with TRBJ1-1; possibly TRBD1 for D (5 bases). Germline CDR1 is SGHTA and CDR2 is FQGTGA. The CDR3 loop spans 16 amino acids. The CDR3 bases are TGTGCCAGCAGCGGGGATGGGGGGTTAATGAACACTGAATCTTTCTTT. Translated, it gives CASSGDGGLMNTESFF.

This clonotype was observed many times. The DNA for the CDR3 is TGTGCCAGCAGTTACTCGGGGACTAGCCTCTACGAGCAGTACTTC. Its protein product is CASSYSGTSLYEQYF. This rearrangement joins TRBV6-5 to TRBJ2-7; 9 bases map to TRBD2. Germline V gives CDR1 MNHEY, CDR2 SVGAGI. The trim removed 0 bases at V and 3 bases at J, leaving 3 bases unmatched. The CDR3 totals 15 residues.

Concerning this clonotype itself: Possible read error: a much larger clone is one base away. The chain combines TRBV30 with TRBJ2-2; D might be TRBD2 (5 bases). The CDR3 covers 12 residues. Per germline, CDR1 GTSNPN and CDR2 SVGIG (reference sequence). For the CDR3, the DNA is TGTGCCTGGAGTTCAAACACCGGGGAGCTGGTTTTT. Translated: CAWSSNTGELVF.

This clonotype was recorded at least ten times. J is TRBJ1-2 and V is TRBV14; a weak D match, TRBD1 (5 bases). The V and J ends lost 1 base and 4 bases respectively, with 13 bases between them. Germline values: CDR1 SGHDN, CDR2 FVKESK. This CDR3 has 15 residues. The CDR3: CASSQGREAPYGYTF. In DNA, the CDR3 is TGTGCCAGCAGCCAAGGCAGGGAGGCCCCCTATGGCTACACCTTC.

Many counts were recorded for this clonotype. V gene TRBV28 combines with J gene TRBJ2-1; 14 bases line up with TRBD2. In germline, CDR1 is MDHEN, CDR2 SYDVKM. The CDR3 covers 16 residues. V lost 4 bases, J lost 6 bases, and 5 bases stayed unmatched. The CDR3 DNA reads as TGTGCCAGCAGTTCTCCGACTAGCGGGGGGGGCAATGAGCAGTTCTTC. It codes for CASSSPTSGGGNEQFF.

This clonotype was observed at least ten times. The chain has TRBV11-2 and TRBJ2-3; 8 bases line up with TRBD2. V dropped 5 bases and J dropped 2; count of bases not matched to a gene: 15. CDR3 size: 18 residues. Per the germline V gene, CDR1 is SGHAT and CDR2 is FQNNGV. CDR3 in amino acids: CASSPRRPSGSYTDTQYF. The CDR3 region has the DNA TGTGCCAGCAGCCCCAGGCGGCCTAGCGGGTCCTACACAGATACGCAGTATTTT.

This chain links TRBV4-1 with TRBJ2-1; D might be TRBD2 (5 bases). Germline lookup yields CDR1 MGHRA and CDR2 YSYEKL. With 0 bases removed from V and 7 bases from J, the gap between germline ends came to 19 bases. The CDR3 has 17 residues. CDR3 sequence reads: CASSQESASSSVNEQFF. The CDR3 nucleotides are TGCGCCAGCAGCCAAGAATCGGCTAGCTCCTCGGTTAATGAGCAGTTCTTC.

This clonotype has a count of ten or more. In DNA, the CDR3 is TGCGCCAGCAGCCAAGATAACGGACGGACTGAAGCTTTCTTT. Translated: CASSQDNGRTEAFF. The J gene is TRBJ1-1, the V gene TRBV4-3; D not resolved. This CDR3 contains 14 residues. Germline V gene lookup returns CDR1 LGHNA and CDR2 YSLEER. Trimming took 0 bases from V and 5 from J, leaving 10 bases between them.

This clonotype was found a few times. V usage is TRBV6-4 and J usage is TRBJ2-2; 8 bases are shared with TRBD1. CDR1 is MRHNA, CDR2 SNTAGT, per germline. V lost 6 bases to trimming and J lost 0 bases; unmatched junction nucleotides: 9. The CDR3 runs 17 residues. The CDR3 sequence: CASSEDRAAANTGELFF. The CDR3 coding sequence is TGTGCCAGCAGCGAGGACAGGGCCGCCGCGAACACCGGGGAGCTGTTTTTT.

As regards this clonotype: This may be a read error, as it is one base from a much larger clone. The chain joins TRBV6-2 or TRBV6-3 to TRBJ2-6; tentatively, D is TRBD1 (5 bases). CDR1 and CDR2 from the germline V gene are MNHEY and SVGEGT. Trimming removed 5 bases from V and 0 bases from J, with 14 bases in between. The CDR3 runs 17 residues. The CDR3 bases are TGTGCCAGCAGTCTCCAACCAAGGGGCTCTGGGGCCAACGTCCTGACTTTC. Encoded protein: CASSLQPRGSGANVLTF.

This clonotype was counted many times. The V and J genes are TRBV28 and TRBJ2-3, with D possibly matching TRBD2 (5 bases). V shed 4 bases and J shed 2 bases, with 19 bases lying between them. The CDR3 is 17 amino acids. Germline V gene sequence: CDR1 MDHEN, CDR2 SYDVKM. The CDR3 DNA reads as TGTGCCAGCAGTTCCTCCAATGAGGCTAGCCCCACAGATACGCAGTATTTT. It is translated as CASSSSNEASPTDTQYF. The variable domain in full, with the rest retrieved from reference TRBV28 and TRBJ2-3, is DVKVTQSSRYLVKRTGEKVFLECVQDMDHENMFWYRQDPGLGLRLIYFSYDVKMKEKGDIPEGYSVSREKKERFSLILESASTNQTSMYLCASSSSNEASPTDTQYFGPGTRLTVL.

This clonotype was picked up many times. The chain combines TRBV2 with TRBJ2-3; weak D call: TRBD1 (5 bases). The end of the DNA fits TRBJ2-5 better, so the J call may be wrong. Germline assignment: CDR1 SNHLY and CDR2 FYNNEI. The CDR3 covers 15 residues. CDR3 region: CASSEFRQPTGTQYF. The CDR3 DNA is TGTGCCAGCAGTGAGTTCAGACAGCCAACGGGGACCCAGTACTTC.

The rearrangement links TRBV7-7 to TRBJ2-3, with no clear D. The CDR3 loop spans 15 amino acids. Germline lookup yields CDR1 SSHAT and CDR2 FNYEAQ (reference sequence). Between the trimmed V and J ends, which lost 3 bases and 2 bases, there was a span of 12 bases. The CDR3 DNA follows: TGTGCCAGCAGCTTTTCCCCGGCCCTCACAGATACGCAGTATTTT. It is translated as CASSFSPALTDTQYF.

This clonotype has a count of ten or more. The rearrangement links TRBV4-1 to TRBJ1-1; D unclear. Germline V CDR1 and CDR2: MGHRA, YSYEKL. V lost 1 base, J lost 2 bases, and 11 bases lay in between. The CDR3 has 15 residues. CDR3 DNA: TGCGCCAGCAGCCAAGGACTGCAGATTAACACTGAAGCTTTCTTT. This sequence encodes CASSQGLQINTEAFF.